This TCR beta chain was obtained from a study of T-cell reconstitution after alpha-beta-depleted transplantation in children. J lost 5 bases, V lost 4 bases, and 12 bases had no gene match. The CDR3 has 16 amino acids. The germline V gene encodes CDR1 SEHNR and CDR2 FQNEAQ (reference sequence). This clonotype was seen only a few times. Unique molecular identifiers were incorporated into the prepared TCRbeta library. TCRdb reprocessed the PCR reads with MiXCR, giving one entry per CDR3 protein. The profile shows hundreds of thousands of distinct CDR3 sequences, 18% of them singletons. The clonotype comes from a human donor who donated a stem cell graft to a child with acute lymphoblastic leukemia. The rearrangement uses TRBV7-9 and TRBJ2-7; 9 nucleotides match TRBD2. The source material was PBMCs from the stem cell graft donor, sampled from the stem cell graft. CDR3 sequence (DNA): TGTGCCAGCAGCTACTGGAAAAGCGGGAGGAGCGACGAGCAGTACTTC. Translation gives CASSYWKSGRSDEQYF.